The T cell receptor (beta chain) under discussion was sequenced for a study of CD8+ T cells in alopecia areata. Study details: Among treated patients, oral tofacitinib was administered at 5 to 10 mg twice daily. Findings and caveats of the study: Scalp samples also yield sequences of resident alphabeta T cells from normal skin.

Investigators isolated RNA and reverse transcribed it into cDNA to act as the sequencing template. Data came from immunoSEQ multiplex PCR; TCRdb stores just in-frame clones and leaves some out. Of 100,000 to 150,000 clones listed, roughly 61% are singletons. Notes on this clone: Its antigen is as yet unknown.

Sorted out of PBMCs were CD4+ T cells and CD8+ T cells. Germline-derived CDR1 and CDR2 are SGDLS and YYNGEE. CDR3 length: 14 residues. Trimming shortened V by 2 bases and J by 5 bases, and 11 bases separated the two germline ends. The chain links TRBV9 to TRBJ2-4; either TRBD1 or TRBD2 may supply D (5 bases each). The sequencing used CD4+ T cells sorted from blood, collected at week 0. This clonotype was sampled from a human donor with alopecia areata. CDR3 nucleotide sequence: TGTGCCAGCAGCGTGGATGGGACGGAAAACATTCAGTACTTC. Protein: CASSVDGTENIQYF.